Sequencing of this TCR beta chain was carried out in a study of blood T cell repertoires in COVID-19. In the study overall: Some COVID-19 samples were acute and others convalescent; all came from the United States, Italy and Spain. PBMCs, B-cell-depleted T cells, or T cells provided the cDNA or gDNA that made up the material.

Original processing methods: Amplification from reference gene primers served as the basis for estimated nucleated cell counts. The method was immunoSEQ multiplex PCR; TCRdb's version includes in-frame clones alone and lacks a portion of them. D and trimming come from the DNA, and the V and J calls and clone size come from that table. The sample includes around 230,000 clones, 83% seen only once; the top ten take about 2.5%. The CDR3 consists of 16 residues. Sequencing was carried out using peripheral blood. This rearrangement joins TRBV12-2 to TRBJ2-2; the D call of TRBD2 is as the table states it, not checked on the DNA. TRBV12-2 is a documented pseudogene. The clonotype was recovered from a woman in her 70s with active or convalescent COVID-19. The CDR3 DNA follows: TGTGCAAGTCGCTTAGCGGAGGGTGGCCGGACCGGGGAGCTGTTTTTT. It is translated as CASRLAEGGRTGELFF.